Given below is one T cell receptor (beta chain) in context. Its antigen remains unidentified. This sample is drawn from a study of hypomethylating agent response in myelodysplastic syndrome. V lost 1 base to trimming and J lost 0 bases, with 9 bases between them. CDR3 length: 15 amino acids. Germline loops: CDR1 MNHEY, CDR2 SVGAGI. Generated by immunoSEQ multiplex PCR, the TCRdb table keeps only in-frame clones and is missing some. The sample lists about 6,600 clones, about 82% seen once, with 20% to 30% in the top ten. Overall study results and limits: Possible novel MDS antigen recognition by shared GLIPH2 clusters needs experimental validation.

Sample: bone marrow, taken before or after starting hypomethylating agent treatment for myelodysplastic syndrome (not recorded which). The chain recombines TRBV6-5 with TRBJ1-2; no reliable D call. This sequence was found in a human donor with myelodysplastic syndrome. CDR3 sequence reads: CASSYLGEPNYGYTF. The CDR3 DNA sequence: TGTGCCAGCAGTTACTTAGGCGAGCCTAACTATGGCTACACCTTC.